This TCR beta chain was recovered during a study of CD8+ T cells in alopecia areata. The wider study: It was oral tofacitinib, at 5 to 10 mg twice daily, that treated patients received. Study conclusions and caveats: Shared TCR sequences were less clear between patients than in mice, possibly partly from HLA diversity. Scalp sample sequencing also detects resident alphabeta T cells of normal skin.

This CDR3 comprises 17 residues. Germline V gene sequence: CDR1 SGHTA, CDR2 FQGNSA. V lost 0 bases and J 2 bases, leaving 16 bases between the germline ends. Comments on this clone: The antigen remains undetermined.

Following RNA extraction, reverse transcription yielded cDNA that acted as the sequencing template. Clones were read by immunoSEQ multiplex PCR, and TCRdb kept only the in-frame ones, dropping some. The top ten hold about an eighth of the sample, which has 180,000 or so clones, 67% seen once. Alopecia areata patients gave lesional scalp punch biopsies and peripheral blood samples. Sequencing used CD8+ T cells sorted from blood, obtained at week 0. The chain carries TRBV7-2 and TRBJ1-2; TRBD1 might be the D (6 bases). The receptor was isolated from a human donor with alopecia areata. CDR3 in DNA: TGTGCCAGCAGCTTAGCGCAAGGACAGCCCTGGAACTATGGCTACACCTTC. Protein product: CASSLAQGQPWNYGYTF.